The clone carrying this T cell receptor beta chain was observed many times. The target antigen is unknown. The data were obtained in a study of breast tumors, draining lymph nodes, adjacent tissues. Study-wide points: The lymph node origin of tumor T cells was framed as consistent with a hypothesis, not demonstrated. Tumor TCR diversity was below lymph nodes but above nontumor tissue. Data fit most tumor T cells coming from lymph node, expanding in tumor. Luminal-like breast cancer showed significantly greater tumor-nontumor repertoire similarity than basal-like breast cancer did.

Using its own MiXCR run on the multiplex PCR reads, TCRdb lists one record per CDR3 protein. The sample has more than 50,000 distinct CDR3 sequences; 42% are singletons. V lost 0 bases to trimming and J lost 15 bases; unmatched junction nucleotides: 9. From germline, CDR1 is MGHRA and CDR2 YSYEKL. This CDR3 spans 14 amino acids. Sequences were obtained from breast tumor tissue. The V and J genes are TRBV4-1 and TRBJ2-1; 9 nucleotides agree with TRBD2. This clonotype originated in a female donor with breast cancer. Some clones in this sample may be carry-over from other donors' samples. The CDR3 spells CASSQDGSGTSRFF. The CDR3, as DNA: TGCGCCAGCAGCCAAGATGGGTCGGGGACTAGCCGGTTCTTC.